This paragraph covers one T cell receptor (beta chain) sequence. The entry originates in a study of technical replicates of blood from a few donors. The data were produced by immunoSEQ multiplex PCR, yet TCRdb's version contains in-frame clones alone and is incomplete. This sample yields more than 70,000 clones, of which roughly 93% are seen a single time; 0.2% to 0.25% belongs to the top ten. There are 14 residues in the CDR3. V was shortened by 1 base and J by 9 bases, with 13 bases between the two germline ends. Per germline, CDR1 LNHDA and CDR2 SQIVND (reference sequence). The chain carries TRBV19 and TRBJ1-5, with TRBD1 as a possible D gene (6 bases). What was sequenced was T cells isolated from PBMCs. This clonotype originated in a human donor in good health. CDR3: CASSIGSGVLPQHF. The CDR3 DNA sequence: TGTGCCAGTAGTATAGGTTCAGGGGTTCTGCCCCAGCATTTT.